This entry features one T cell receptor (beta chain) sequence. Its specificity is unknown. Template switching (which added a universal primer site) was used, and cDNA carried unique molecular identifiers. TCRdb redid the calling of the 5' RACE reads with MiXCR, one entry per CDR3 protein. The data hold 400,000 to 500,000 distinct CDR3 sequences, with 14% observed a single time. These data come from a study of identical twins. CDR1 is SGHNT, CDR2 YYREEE, per germline (reference sequence). J lost 16 bases, V lost 4 bases, and 9 bases had no gene match. This CDR3 has 12 residues. Study-level results: Invariant MAIT and iNKT cells could partly confound zero-insertion analyses. Abundant cord blood beta clonotypes carried fewer insertions; memory repertoires showed none.

The same specimen was also included in a second study, on yellow fever vaccine responses in identical twins.

Sequenced sample: CD4+ T cells sorted from blood. V usage is TRBV5-4 and J usage is TRBJ2-1; 9 nucleotides match TRBD1. This sequence was found in a woman aged 18-29 years in good health. The CDR3 DNA is TGTGCCAGCAGCACAACCTCGGACAGGGGTTTCTTC. Encoded protein: CASSTTSDRGFF.